Given below is one T cell receptor beta chain in context. Its recognized antigen is unknown. No much larger clone exists at a distance of one base, and base qualities are not known. TCRbeta CDR3 regions were amplified from genomic DNA by means of the immunoSEQ Assay, a bias-controlled multiplex PCR. Processing in the source paper ran as follows. Nucleated cell counts per sample were estimated from amplification of reference gene primers within the assay. To quantify the absolute abundance of each unique TCRbeta CDR3 rearrangement, sequence reads were collapsed and filtered. For each sample, productive Simpson clonality was calculated as the square root of Simpson's diversity index across productive rearrangements. TCRdb obtained this table from immuneACCESS and retained in-frame rearrangements with V and J assigned. These tables miss some clones; where compared with another copy, unresolved V genes account for less than half of the shortfall, and the remainder is unexplained. The V and J calls and clone size are taken from that table; D and trimming were inferred from the DNA. This sample is represented by roughly 200,000 clones; 89% of them were singletons. The ten largest clones capture under 2.5% of the sample.

The V end gives up 4 bases and the J end 2 bases, leaving 10 bases in the junction not matched to a gene. There are 16 amino acids in the CDR3, from cysteine to phenylalanine inclusive. Only the CDR3 DNA is retained, 48 bases long and in frame from the first base. The germline V gene (reference sequence) gives CDR1 as MNHEY and CDR2 as SMNVEV. In the prospective study, participants were about 18 to 95 years old, resided in fewer than 25 geographic areas of the United States, and were enrolled through a virtual design. In the prospective study, participants were assigned to cohorts based on the clinical history participants reported in a screening survey and a study questionnaire. Each participant in the prospective study had whole blood, serum and a nasopharyngeal or oropharyngeal swab collected by mobile phlebotomists. Participants in the prospective study had the option to provide additional blood draws and questionnaires over a 2-month period. Blood samples from the prospective study were shipped frozen or at room temperature prior to DNA extraction.

The sample comes from a study of blood T cell repertoires in COVID-19 (TCRdb year 2020). Regarding the research as a whole: Samples from collaborators originated in the United States, Italy and Spain and spanned both the acute and convalescent phases of COVID-19. The material from the prospective study consisted of cDNA or gDNA derived from T cells, B-cell-depleted T cells, or PBMCs. Deeply sampled blood TCRbeta repertoires from subjects exposed to, actively infected with, or recovered from COVID-19 were included in the dataset. The repertoires were released in a freely available public database intended as a resource for research on the immune response to SARS-CoV-2. Samples were obtained from the ongoing ImmuneRACE study (first 160 participants) and from about 1,300 subjects provided by 6 global collaborators. Sample metadata almost always included a de-identified subject ID, COVID-19 status, age in years and sex. Where available, HLA class I and class II types were obtained from metadata supplied by the sample provider rather than from assay-based typing.

Broader findings and caveats from the paper: How much clinical and demographic metadata was included differed by source and by participant, and the metadata was provided uncurated.

This clonotype originated in a woman aged 40 to 50 with acute COVID-19. Rearrangement joined TRBV27 to TRBJ1-1; TRBD1 lines up with 7 middle nucleotides. The sample taken for sequencing was PBMCs or T cells enriched from blood (not recorded which). This receptor has the CDR3 CASSSTTGAGNTEAFF. The DNA is TGTGCCAGCAGTTCGACCACAGGGGCGGGAAACACTGAAGCTTTCTTT.